One and the same sample provided the 20 T cell receptor beta chains below, sequenced in a study of monozygotic twins with cystic fibrosis. Some clones are missing from TCRdb's copy, which holds only in-frame ones; the method was immunoSEQ multiplex PCR. Among approximately 34,000 clones listed, roughly 97% were seen once. Sequenced material: blood. Receptor source: a girl aged 2 to 9 with cystic fibrosis.

The genes are TRBV6-1 and TRBJ2-5; D is unresolved. Trimming left V 0 bases short and J 9 bases short, with 11 bases between. The CDR3 covers 13 residues. Germline V gene sequence: CDR1 MNHNS, CDR2 SASEGT. This CDR3 reads CASSEAGLTAQYF. DNA of the CDR3: TGTGCCAGCAGTGAAGCAGGCCTAACGGCCCAGTACTTC.

This chain links TRBV27 with TRBJ1-1; possibly TRBD1 for D (6 bases). The CDR3 loop spans 14 amino acids. From germline, CDR1 is MNHEY and CDR2 SMNVEV (reference sequence). Trimming removed 2 bases at V and 5 bases at J, with 12 bases between. CDR3 sequence: CASSLGGAWTEAFF. CDR3 sequence (DNA): TGTGCCAGCAGTTTAGGGGGGGCCTGGACTGAAGCTTTCTTT.

The chain has TRBV29-1 and TRBJ2-7; D tentatively reads TRBD1 or TRBD2 (6 bases each). This CDR3 contains 13 residues. The germline V gene has CDR1 SQVTM and CDR2 ANQGSEA. Trimming left V 6 bases short and J 4 bases short, with 16 bases between. The CDR3 protein is CSVGTSQGYEQYF. CDR3 bases: TGCAGCGTAGGGACTTCCCAGGGGTACGAGCAGTACTTC.

The chain joins TRBV2 to TRBJ2-2; D gene unclear. The CDR3 length is 15 residues. Germline V gene data show CDR1 as SNHLY and CDR2 as FYNNEI. The V and J ends lost 4 bases and 0 bases respectively, with 9 bases between them. In DNA form, the CDR3 reads TGTGCCAGCAGTGTTGTGGTATCGAACACCGGGGAGCTGTTTTTT. This sequence encodes CASSVVVSNTGELFF.

The rearrangement joins TRBV10-3 to TRBJ2-3; 10 bases line up with TRBD1. J was trimmed by 1 base and V by 11 bases; bases with no gene match: 12. In germline, CDR1 is ENHRY, CDR2 SYGVKD. The CDR3 is 16 amino acids. The CDR3 sequence: CASRPRQGAGTDTQYF. Here the CDR3 DNA reads TGTGCCTCCCGACCAAGACAGGGGGCCGGCACAGATACGCAGTATTTT.

This rearrangement joins TRBV18 to TRBJ1-1; no definite D call. There are 15 residues in the CDR3. Germline CDR1 KGHSH, CDR2 LQKENI. The germline V and J ends were trimmed by 1 base and 6 bases, with 15 bases remaining between them. The chain's CDR3 is CASSPRRVRDSEAFF. The CDR3 DNA reads as TGTGCCAGCTCACCACGGCGGGTCCGTGACTCTGAAGCTTTCTTT.

V is TRBV7-9 and J is TRBJ2-2; 7 bases fit TRBD1. The J segment lost 4 bases and the V segment lost 5 bases, leaving 1 base of the junction unmatched. The CDR3 totals 13 residues. The germline CDR1 and CDR2 sequences are SEHNR and FQNEAQ (reference sequence). The CDR3 here is CASSRDSTGELFF. As DNA, the CDR3 is TGTGCCAGCAGCCGGGACAGCACCGGGGAGCTGTTTTTT.

The chain couples TRBV6-1 to TRBJ2-7, with unresolved D. The CDR3 is made up of 15 amino acids. Germline V lookup: CDR1 MNHNS, CDR2 SASEGT. Trimming removed 1 base at V and 3 bases at J, with 13 bases between. The DNA of the CDR3 is TGTGCCAGCAGTGAAGATCAGCAAGAACGCTACGAGCAGTACTTC. This encodes CASSEDQQERYEQYF.

This rearrangement joins TRBV6-6 to TRBJ2-1, with TRBD2 matching 13 bases. There are 14 residues in the CDR3. CDR1 MNHNY and CDR2 SVGAGI come from the germline V gene (reference sequence). The J segment lost 10 bases and the V segment lost 6 bases, leaving 6 bases of the junction unmatched. In DNA, the CDR3 is TGTGCCAGCAGAGGACTAGCGGGAGTTCGGGAGCAGTTCTTC. As protein: CASRGLAGVREQFF.

This clone was observed a single time. J is TRBJ1-1 and V is TRBV6-6, with TRBD1 as a possible D gene (5 bases). The V end lost 6 bases, the J end lost 11 bases, and 19 bases lay between the germline ends. CDR3 length equals 13 residues. Germline values: CDR1 MNHNY, CDR2 SVGAGI (reference sequence). The CDR3 here is CASSGWGGLVAFF. CDR3 bases: TGTGCCAGCAGCGGTTGGGGGGGATTGGTCGCTTTCTTT.

The CDR3 loop is CASSLVSNNSPLHF. The CDR3 bases are TGTGCCAGCAGCTTAGTCAGCAATAATTCACCCCTCCACTTT. The chain is built from TRBV11-2 and TRBJ1-6; D remains ambiguous. The CDR3 is 14 amino acids. With 1 base removed from V and 5 bases from J, the gap between germline ends came to 6 bases. Germline CDR1 is SGHAT and CDR2 is FQNNGV.

The chain employs TRBV29-1 and TRBJ2-3, with 12 bases fitting TRBD2. With 6 bases clipped from V and 6 bases from J, the junction kept 7 bases outside the gene matches. The CDR3 is made up of 14 amino acids. Germline CDR1 SQVTM, CDR2 ANQGSEA. The CDR3 sequence: CSVLAGGYRDTQYF. Written as DNA, the CDR3 is TGCAGCGTCCTAGCGGGAGGGTACCGGGATACGCAGTATTTT.

V is TRBV6-5 and J is TRBJ1-2, with 7 nucleotides matching TRBD1. Losses at the gene ends were 0 bases for V and 2 bases for J; bases not matched to a gene: 3. Germline CDR1 and CDR2: MNHEY and SVGAGI. CDR3 size: 15 residues. The CDR3 DNA is TGTGCCAGCAGTTACTCAACAGGGGAAAACTATGGCTACACCTTC. Its protein product is CASSYSTGENYGYTF.

The V gene is TRBV10-3, the J gene TRBJ2-7, with D perhaps matching TRBD1 (5 bases). CDR1 is ENHRY, CDR2 SYGVKD, per germline. Trimming removed 3 bases at V and 2 bases at J, with 8 bases between. This CDR3 has 13 amino acids. As DNA, the CDR3 is TGTGCCATCAGTGAACAGGAAACCTACGAGCAGTACTTC. Translation: CAISEQETYEQYF.

This chain links TRBV5-1 with TRBJ2-7; 10 positions agree with TRBD1. The CDR3 consists of 15 residues. Germline V gene data show CDR1 as SGHRS and CDR2 as YFSETQ. J was trimmed by 6 bases and V by 3 bases; bases with no gene match: 9. CDR3 sequence (DNA): TGCGCCAGCAGCTCAACCCCGGGACAGGGGACCGAGCAGTACTTC. Protein sequence: CASSSTPGQGTEQYF. Drawing the rest from reference TRBV5-1 and TRBJ2-7, the complete variable domain is KAGVTQTPRYLIKTRGQQVTLSCSPISGHRSVSWYQQTPGQGLQFLFEYFSETQRNKGNFPGRFSGRQFSNSRSEMNVSTLELGDSALYLCASSSTPGQGTEQYFGPGTRLTVT.

This chain uses TRBV10-1 with TRBJ2-5; D call uncertain. The CDR3 is 16 amino acids. The germline V gene has CDR1 WNHNN and CDR2 SYGVQD (reference sequence). The V and J ends lost 6 bases and 1 base respectively, with 18 bases between them. CDR3 sequence reads: CASSRFSGLRQETQYF. The CDR3 bases are TGCGCCAGCAGCCGTTTCTCTGGTCTTCGCCAAGAGACCCAGTACTTC.

This sequence joins TRBV18 and TRBJ2-7; D gene unclear. CDR3 length: 12 residues. Germline V CDR1 and CDR2: KGHSH, LQKENI. Between the trimmed V and J ends, which lost 6 bases and 3 bases, there was a span of 9 bases. This chain's CDR3 is CASSPTDYEQYF. CDR3 nucleotide sequence: TGTGCCAGCTCCCCGACCGACTACGAGCAGTACTTC.

This chain connects TRBV28 to TRBJ2-7, with TRBD2 identical over 10 bases. CDR3 length: 14 amino acids. V gave up 9 bases and J gave up 7 bases; unmatched junction bases: 12. Germline values: CDR1 MDHEN, CDR2 SYDVKM. CDR3 bases: TGTGCCAGTCAAAGCGGGAGGGCCGTGGGGGAGCAGTACTTC. It specifies CASQSGRAVGEQYF.

This sequence joins TRBV28 and TRBJ2-1, with a weak D call TRBD1 (5 bases). Germline loops: CDR1 MDHEN, CDR2 SYDVKM. Trimming stripped 6 bases from V and 0 bases from J, with 9 bases between. This CDR3 is 14 amino acids long. CDR3 DNA: TGTGCCAGCAGAGGACAAAACTCCTACAATGAGCAGTTCTTC. Residues: CASRGQNSYNEQFF. The full variable domain, its missing parts supplied by reference TRBV28 and TRBJ2-1, is DVKVTQSSRYLVKRTGEKVFLECVQDMDHENMFWYRQDPGLGLRLIYFSYDVKMKEKGDIPEGYSVSREKKERFSLILESASTNQTSMYLCASRGQNSYNEQFFGPGTRLTVL.

V is TRBV7-9 and J is TRBJ2-7, with TRBD1 matching over 7 bases. V shed 5 bases, J shed 2 bases, and the junction held 9 bases outside the gene matches. The CDR3 has 15 residues. Germline loops: CDR1 SEHNR, CDR2 FQNEAQ (reference sequence). The CDR3 loop reads CASSPVWQGAYEQYF. CDR3 DNA: TGTGCCAGCAGCCCCGTGTGGCAGGGGGCCTACGAGCAGTACTTC.